The 20 T cell receptor beta chains reported below all come from one sample, sequenced in a study of T cell responses to AZD1222 COVID-19 vaccine. This table comes from immunoSEQ multiplex PCR, and its TCRdb copy is limited to in-frame clones, with some not included. The table lists some 180,000 clones, roughly nine tenths of them singletons. The specimen was peripheral blood, collected 28 days after the second AZD1222 dose. These receptors were taken from an adult who received the AZD1222 COVID-19 vaccine.

The chain uses TRBV6-5 and TRBJ1-5; a weak D match, TRBD1 (5 bases). Germline CDR1 is MNHEY and CDR2 is SVGAGI. Trimming removed 4 bases at V and 1 base at J, with 11 bases between. This CDR3 is built from 15 residues. Here the CDR3 DNA reads TGTGCCAGCAGTTTTTCGACAGTGAGCAATCAGCCCCAGCATTTT. It is translated as CASSFSTVSNQPQHF.

V gene TRBV27 combines with J gene TRBJ1-4; no clear D gene. CDR1 MNHEY and CDR2 SMNVEV come from the germline V gene (reference sequence). With 5 bases removed from V and 0 bases from J, the gap between germline ends came to 4 bases. CDR3 length: 13 residues. In DNA, the CDR3 is TGTGCCAGCAGTCCAGCAACTAATGAAAAACTGTTTTTT. It specifies CASSPATNEKLFF.

V gene TRBV24-1 combines with J gene TRBJ2-7; 8 bases match TRBD1. The V gene's germline CDR1 is KGHDR and CDR2 SFDVKD. The CDR3 length is 19 residues. The junction had 12 bases not matched to a gene; V was cut back by 0 bases and J by 0 bases. CDR3 sequence (DNA): TGTGCCACCAGTGATTTGGGCAGGGGGCGATCACCAAGCTCCTACGAGCAGTACTTC. This codes for CATSDLGRGRSPSSYEQYF.

This sequence joins TRBV4-2 and TRBJ1-2; perhaps TRBD1 as D (5 bases). Germline V lookup: CDR1 LGHNA, CDR2 YNFKEQ. V lost 0 bases and J 8 bases, leaving 19 bases between the germline ends. This CDR3 is 16 amino acids long. The CDR3 region is CASSQDFGAGKVGYTF. The CDR3 coding sequence is TGTGCCAGCAGCCAAGACTTCGGGGCAGGGAAGGTAGGCTACACCTTC.

V gene TRBV19 combines with J gene TRBJ1-1, with D perhaps TRBD1 (5 bases). The CDR3 is 15 amino acids. Germline V gene sequence: CDR1 LNHDA, CDR2 SQIVND (reference sequence). V dropped 3 bases and J dropped 2 bases, with 13 bases sitting between them. The CDR3 reads CASSMVRGPNTEAFF. CDR3 DNA: TGTGCCAGTAGTATGGTAAGGGGACCTAACACTGAAGCTTTCTTT.

The genes are TRBV15 and TRBJ2-1; D is undetermined. The CDR3 has 15 amino acids. Trimming removed 6 bases at V and 0 bases at J, with 12 bases between. Germline V gene sequence: CDR1 LNHNV, CDR2 YYDKDF (reference sequence). The DNA of the CDR3 is TGTGCCACCAGGTGGGTGTCGAGCTCCTACAATGAGCAGTTCTTC. Residues: CATRWVSSSYNEQFF. Complete variable domain (other parts from reference TRBV15 and TRBJ2-1): DAMVIQNPRYQVTQFGKPVTLSCSQTLNHNVMYWYQQKSSQAPKLLFHYYDKDFNNEADTPDNFQSRRPNTSFCFLDIRSPGLGDTAMYLCATRWVSSSYNEQFFGPGTRLTVL.

This clone occurred once. The genes are TRBV6-2 or TRBV6-3 and TRBJ1-5, with no clear D. Germline loops: CDR1 MNHEY, CDR2 SVGEGT. The V gene lost 5 bases and the J gene lost 1 base, with 12 bases spanning the gap. This CDR3 is 15 amino acids long. The CDR3 protein is CASSPRGRSNQPQHF. CDR3 coding DNA: TGTGCCAGCAGTCCCCGCGGACGGAGCAATCAGCCCCAGCATTTT.

V is TRBV6-4 and J is TRBJ2-2, with 9 nucleotides matching TRBD2. The CDR3 covers 14 residues. V gave up 3 bases and J gave up 4 bases; unmatched junction bases: 0. CDR1 is MRHNA, CDR2 SNTAGT, per germline. CDR3 coding DNA: TGTGCCAGCAGTGAAGCGGGGGGCACCGGGGAGCTGTTTTTT. This encodes CASSEAGGTGELFF.

This clone came up many times. The DNA for the CDR3 is TGTGCCAGCAGTCCTACTTACCTAACTACCGCTGAAGCTTTCTTT. It specifies CASSPTYLTTAEAFF. The J gene is TRBJ1-1, the V gene TRBV6-5, with D hard to call. This CDR3 is 15 amino acids long. Germline values: CDR1 MNHEY, CDR2 SVGAGI. Trimming left V 5 bases short and J 6 bases short, with 19 bases between.

This clone appeared a single time. The chain is built from TRBV6-6 and TRBJ1-1; D is ambiguous. The germline V gene encodes CDR1 MNHNY and CDR2 SVGAGI (reference sequence). Trimming removed 0 bases from V and 2 bases from J, with 10 bases in between. This CDR3 contains 15 residues. The CDR3 spells CASSYSGWGNTEAFF. DNA for the CDR3: TGTGCCAGCAGTTACTCAGGGTGGGGTAACACTGAAGCTTTCTTT.

V gene TRBV6-1 combines with J gene TRBJ2-7, with D hard to call. The ends were cut back, 2 bases at V and 2 bases at J, with 7 bases in the middle. The germline CDR1 and CDR2 sequences are MNHNS and SASEGT. This CDR3 has 13 residues. CDR3 amino acids: CASSELQTYEQYF. CDR3 nucleotide sequence: TGTGCCAGCAGTGAACTTCAGACCTACGAGCAGTACTTC.

The rearrangement links TRBV4-2 to TRBJ1-3; the D is unclear. The CDR3 extends over 16 amino acids. The V end was cut by 0 bases, the J end by 4 bases, with 13 bases between. CDR1 and CDR2 (germline): LGHNA, YNFKEQ. CDR3 amino acids: CASSQDQEGGGNTIYF. CDR3 coding DNA: TGTGCCAGCAGCCAAGATCAGGAGGGAGGAGGAAACACCATATATTTT.

In this sample, this clone turned up once. This chain links TRBV5-6 with TRBJ1-2; D not certain. With 3 bases removed from V and 7 bases from J, the gap between germline ends came to 10 bases. This CDR3 region has 12 residues. CDR1 and CDR2 from the germline V gene are SGHDT and YYEEEE. The CDR3, as DNA: TGTGCCAGCAGCTCATGGGTGATTGGCTACACCTTC. It is translated as CASSSWVIGYTF.

V and J are TRBV18 and TRBJ1-1; the D is unclear. The CDR3 has 13 amino acids. Trimming took 4 bases from V and 1 from J, leaving 7 bases between them. The germline CDR1 and CDR2 sequences are KGHSH and LQKENI. The CDR3 DNA is TGTGCCAGCTCACTTCAGGCGAACACTGAAGCTTTCTTT. Translation: CASSLQANTEAFF.

This clone was detected once. The V and J genes are TRBV5-6 and TRBJ2-7; the match to TRBD1 covers 7 bases. CDR1 is SGHDT and CDR2 is YYEEEE in the germline V gene. This CDR3 has 14 amino acids. With 5 bases clipped from V and 0 bases from J, the junction kept 5 bases outside the gene matches. CDR3 sequence reads: CASREDRSSYEQYF. CDR3 nucleotides: TGTGCCAGCAGGGAGGACAGGAGCTCCTACGAGCAGTACTTC.

The V gene is TRBV18, the J gene TRBJ1-5; D gene ambiguous. With 5 bases removed from V and 1 base from J, the gap between germline ends came to 9 bases. Germline CDR1 KGHSH, CDR2 LQKENI. The CDR3 runs 14 residues. As DNA, the CDR3 is TGTGCCAGCTCAACTCAAGCAAGCAATCAGCCCCAGCATTTT. This translates into CASSTQASNQPQHF.

In DNA form, the CDR3 reads TGCGCCAGCAGCCAAAGGACAGGGGGCGCGGATGGCTACACCTTC. This translates into CASSQRTGGADGYTF. The chain uses TRBV4-1 and TRBJ1-2; 11 positions match TRBD1. CDR1 and CDR2 (germline): MGHRA, YSYEKL. This CDR3 is built from 15 residues. Trimming removed 2 bases from V and 6 bases from J; junction bases left unmatched: 5.

V and J are TRBV9 and TRBJ1-1; no definite D call. Germline V lookup: CDR1 SGDLS, CDR2 YYNGEE. Trimming left V 3 bases short and J 2 bases short, with 8 bases between. There are 13 residues in the CDR3. The CDR3 loop reads CASSGGRNTEAFF. For the CDR3, the DNA is TGTGCCAGCAGCGGGGGTAGAAACACTGAAGCTTTCTTT.

The rearrangement links TRBV19 to TRBJ2-1; 8 nucleotides match TRBD2. V trimming: 5 bases; J trimming: 3 bases; junction bases outside the gene matches: 3. From germline, CDR1 is LNHDA and CDR2 SQIVND (reference sequence). CDR3 size: 14 residues. The DNA of the CDR3 is TGTGCCAGTAGTCAGCTAGCGGGCTACAATGAGCAGTTCTTC. Translating it yields CASSQLAGYNEQFF.

This chain connects TRBV11-2 to TRBJ2-2; maybe TRBD1 (6 bases). V dropped 4 bases and J dropped 3 bases, with 15 bases sitting between them. The CDR3 spans 16 residues. CDR1 and CDR2 (germline): SGHAT, FQNNGV. CDR3 sequence: CASSSSTGSYTGELFF. CDR3 DNA: TGTGCCAGCAGCTCTTCAACAGGGTCCTACACCGGGGAGCTGTTTTTT. The entire variable domain, with the rest obtained from reference TRBV11-2 and TRBJ2-2, is as follows: EAGVAQSPRYKIIEKRQSVAFWCNPISGHATLYWYQQILGQGPKLLIQFQNNGVVDDSQLPKDRFSAERLKGVDSTLKIQPAKLEDSAVYLCASSSSTGSYTGELFFGEGSRLTVL.